The T cell receptor beta chain described here comes from a study of CD8 T cells in ankylosing spondylitis. Study-wide results and caveats: Seemingly characteristic of ankylosing spondylitis blood was a TCR beta motif consisting of roughly 8 highly homologous variants. Clones linked to the disease showed a CD8+ phenotype. They occurred at relatively low frequencies in peripheral blood. Reported data indicate significant enrichment of disease-linked clones within matched ankylosing spondylitis synovial fluid.

MiXCR was run by TCRdb on the 5' RACE reads, yielding one entry per CDR3 protein. The sample comprises around 150,000 distinct CDR3 sequences, around 20% of which are singletons, and approximately 8% rests with the top ten. V lost 7 bases and J lost 4; bases outside the gene matches: 8. CDR1 is DFQATT, CDR2 SNEGSKA, per germline (reference sequence). This CDR3 comprises 13 residues. A remark on this clonotype: Antigen: not known.

Sequencing input: blood, either unsorted or a sorted T cell fraction (not recorded which). The TCR sequence derives from a male donor with ankylosing spondylitis or in good health (not recorded which). The rearrangement joins TRBV20-1 to TRBJ2-7; TRBD2 aligns across 9 bases. The CDR3 loop reads CSGGLAGLYEQYF. CDR3 bases: TGCAGTGGTGGGCTAGCGGGACTATACGAGCAGTACTTC.